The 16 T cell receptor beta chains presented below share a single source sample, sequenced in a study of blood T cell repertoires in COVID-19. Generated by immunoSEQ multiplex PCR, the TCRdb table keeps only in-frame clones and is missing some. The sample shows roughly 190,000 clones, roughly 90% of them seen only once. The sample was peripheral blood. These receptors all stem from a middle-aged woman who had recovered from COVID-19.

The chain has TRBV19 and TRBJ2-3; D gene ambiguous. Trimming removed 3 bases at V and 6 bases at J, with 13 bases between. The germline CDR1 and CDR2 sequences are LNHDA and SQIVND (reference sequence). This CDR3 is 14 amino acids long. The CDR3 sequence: CASSIAVSLDTQYF. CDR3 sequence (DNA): TGTGCCAGTAGTATTGCGGTCAGTTTGGATACGCAGTATTTT.

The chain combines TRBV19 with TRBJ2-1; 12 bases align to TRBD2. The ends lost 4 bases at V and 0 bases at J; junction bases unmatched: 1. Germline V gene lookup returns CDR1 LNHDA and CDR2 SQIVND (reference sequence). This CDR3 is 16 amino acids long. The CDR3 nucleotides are TGTGCCAGTAGTACTAGCGGGAGGGTCTCCTACAATGAGCAGTTCTTC. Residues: CASSTSGRVSYNEQFF.

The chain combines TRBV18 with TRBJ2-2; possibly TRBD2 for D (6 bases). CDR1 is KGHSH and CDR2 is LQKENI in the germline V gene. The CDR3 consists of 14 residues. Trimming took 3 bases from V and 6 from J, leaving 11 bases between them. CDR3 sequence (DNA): TGTGCCAGCTCACCCCTTCTAGCGTCCGGGGAGCTGTTTTTT. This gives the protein CASSPLLASGELFF.

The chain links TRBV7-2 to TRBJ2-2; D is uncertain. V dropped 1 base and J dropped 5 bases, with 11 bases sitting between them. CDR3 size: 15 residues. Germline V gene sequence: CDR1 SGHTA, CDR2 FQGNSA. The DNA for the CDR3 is TGTGCCAGCAGCTTAGACCTTCTACCGACCGGGGAGCTGTTTTTT. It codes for CASSLDLLPTGELFF. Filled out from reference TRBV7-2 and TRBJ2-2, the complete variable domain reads GAGVSQSPSNKVTEKGKDVELRCDPISGHTALYWYRQSLGQGLEFLIYFQGNSAPDKSGLPSDRFSAERTGGSVSTLTIQRTQQEDSAVYLCASSLDLLPTGELFFGEGSRLTVL.

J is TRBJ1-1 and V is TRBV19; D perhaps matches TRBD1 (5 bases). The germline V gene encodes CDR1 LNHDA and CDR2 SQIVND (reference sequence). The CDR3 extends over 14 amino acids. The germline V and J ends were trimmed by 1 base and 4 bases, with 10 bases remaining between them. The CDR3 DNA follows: TGTGCCAGTAGTATAGTCAGGGTTGGCACTGAAGCTTTCTTT. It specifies CASSIVRVGTEAFF.

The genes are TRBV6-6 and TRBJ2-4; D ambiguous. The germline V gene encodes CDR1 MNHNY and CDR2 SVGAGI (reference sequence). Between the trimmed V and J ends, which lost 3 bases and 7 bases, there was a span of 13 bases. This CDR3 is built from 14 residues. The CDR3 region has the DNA TGTGCCAGCAGTTATGCCGGGTCTAATAACATTCAGTACTTC. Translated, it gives CASSYAGSNNIQYF.

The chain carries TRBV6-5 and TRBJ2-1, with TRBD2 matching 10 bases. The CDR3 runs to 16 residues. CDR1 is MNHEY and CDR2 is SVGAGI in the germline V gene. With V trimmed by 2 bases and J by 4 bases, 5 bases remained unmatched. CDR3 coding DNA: TGTGCCAGCAGTTACACCGGGACTAGCGTATACAATGAGCAGTTCTTC. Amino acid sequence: CASSYTGTSVYNEQFF.

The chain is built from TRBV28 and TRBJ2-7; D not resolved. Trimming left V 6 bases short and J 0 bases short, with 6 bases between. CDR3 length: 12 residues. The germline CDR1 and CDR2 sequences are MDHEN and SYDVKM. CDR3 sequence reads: CASSTYSYEQYF. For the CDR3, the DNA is TGTGCCAGCAGCACCTACTCCTACGAGCAGTACTTC.

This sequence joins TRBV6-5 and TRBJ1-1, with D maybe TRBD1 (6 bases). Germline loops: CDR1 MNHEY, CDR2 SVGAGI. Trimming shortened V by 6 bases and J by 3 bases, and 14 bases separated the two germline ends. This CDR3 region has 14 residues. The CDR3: CASRNTGLYTEAFF. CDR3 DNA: TGTGCCAGCAGGAATACAGGGTTGTACACTGAAGCTTTCTTT.

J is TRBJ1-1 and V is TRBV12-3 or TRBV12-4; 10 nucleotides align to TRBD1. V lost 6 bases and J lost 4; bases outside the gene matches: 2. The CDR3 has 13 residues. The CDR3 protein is CASSRTGGTEAFF. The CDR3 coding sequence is TGTGCCAGCAGCCGGACAGGGGGCACTGAAGCTTTCTTT.

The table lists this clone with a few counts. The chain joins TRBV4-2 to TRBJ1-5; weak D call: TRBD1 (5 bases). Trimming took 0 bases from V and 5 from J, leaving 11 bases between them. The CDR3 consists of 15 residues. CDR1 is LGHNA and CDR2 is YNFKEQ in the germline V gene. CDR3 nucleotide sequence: TGTGCCAGCAGCCAAGATCGTCAGGGTTATCAGCCCCAGCATTTT. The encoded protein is CASSQDRQGYQPQHF.

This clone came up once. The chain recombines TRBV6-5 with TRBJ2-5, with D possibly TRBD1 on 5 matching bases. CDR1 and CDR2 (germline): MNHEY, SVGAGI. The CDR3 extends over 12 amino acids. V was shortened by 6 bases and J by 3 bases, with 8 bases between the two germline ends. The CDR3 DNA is TGTGCCAGCAGGCCGACAGAAGAGACCCAGTACTTC. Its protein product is CASRPTEETQYF.

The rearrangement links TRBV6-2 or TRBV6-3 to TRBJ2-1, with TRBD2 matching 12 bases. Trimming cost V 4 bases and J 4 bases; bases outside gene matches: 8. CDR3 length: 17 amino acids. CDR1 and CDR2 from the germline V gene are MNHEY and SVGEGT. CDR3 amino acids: CASSSSSGRAPYNEQFF. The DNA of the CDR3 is TGTGCCAGCAGTTCATCTAGCGGGAGGGCCCCATACAATGAGCAGTTCTTC.

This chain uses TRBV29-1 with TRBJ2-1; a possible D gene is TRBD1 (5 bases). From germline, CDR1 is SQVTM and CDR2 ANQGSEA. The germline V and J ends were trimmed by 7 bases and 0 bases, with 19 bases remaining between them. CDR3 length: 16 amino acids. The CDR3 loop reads CSATGVELSSYNEQFF. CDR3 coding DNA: TGCAGCGCCACAGGAGTGGAATTGAGCTCCTACAATGAGCAGTTCTTC.

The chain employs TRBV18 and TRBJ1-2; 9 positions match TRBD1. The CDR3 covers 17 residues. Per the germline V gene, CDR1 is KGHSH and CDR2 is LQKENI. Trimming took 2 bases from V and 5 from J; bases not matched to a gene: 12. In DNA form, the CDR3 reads TGTGCCAGCTCACCAGATCTATCCGGGACAGGGATGTATGGCTACACCTTC. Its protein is CASSPDLSGTGMYGYTF.

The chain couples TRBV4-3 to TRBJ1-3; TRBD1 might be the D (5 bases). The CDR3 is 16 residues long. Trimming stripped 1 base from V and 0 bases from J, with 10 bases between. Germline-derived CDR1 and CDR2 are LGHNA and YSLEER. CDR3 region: CASSQGQRSSGNTIYF. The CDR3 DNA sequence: TGCGCCAGCAGCCAAGGACAGAGGAGCTCTGGAAACACCATATATTTT.